A single sample is the source of the 31 T cell receptor beta chains below, sequenced in a study of blood T cell repertoires in COVID-19. Profiling relied on immunoSEQ multiplex PCR, and the TCRdb table lists in-frame clones only, not all of them. This sample has 150,000 to 200,000 clones; about 83% occur once, and the top ten carry 9.5% to 15%. Sequenced: peripheral blood. The receptors derive from a woman in her 70s with COVID-19, enrolled during active disease.

The chain uses TRBV5-1 and TRBJ2-1; D may be TRBD1 (5 bases). From germline, CDR1 is SGHRS and CDR2 YFSETQ. The CDR3 consists of 14 residues. V lost 5 bases and J 9 bases, leaving 18 bases between the germline ends. In DNA form, the CDR3 reads TGCGCCAGCAGAGTGGGAAACAGGTTGGGTGAGCAGTTCTTC. It encodes CASRVGNRLGEQFF.

The chain couples TRBV2 to TRBJ2-7; the match to TRBD1 covers 9 bases. Germline V gene lookup returns CDR1 SNHLY and CDR2 FYNNEI. V gave up 5 bases and J gave up 0 bases; unmatched junction bases: 2. The CDR3 is 14 amino acids. Here the CDR3 reads CASSQQGASYEQYF. The CDR3 nucleotides are TGTGCCAGCAGTCAACAGGGGGCCTCCTACGAGCAGTACTTC.

The chain employs TRBV3-1 (or the pseudogene TRBV3-2) and TRBJ1-2; 11 bases are a match to TRBD1. The CDR3 sequence is 14 residues long. J gave up 3 bases and V 4 bases, and 1 base lay outside the gene matches. Germline CDR1 LGHDT, CDR2 YNNKEL (reference sequence). Here the CDR3 DNA reads TGTGCCAGCAGCCGGACAGGGGGCGACTATGGCTACACCTTC. This codes for CASSRTGGDYGYTF.

The CDR3 bases are TGTGCCAGCTCACCCCGTGCGTATGAGCAGTTCTTC. Protein sequence: CASSPRAYEQFF. The chain joins TRBV18 to TRBJ2-1; no definite D call. The CDR3 loop spans 12 amino acids. V lost 3 bases and J lost 8, with 8 bases in between. The germline V gene encodes CDR1 KGHSH and CDR2 LQKENI.

This clone showed up just a few times. Germline is not matched at one junction end, which may reflect a read error. The V call is TRBV6-1, the J call TRBJ1-4; D not certain. Germline lookup yields CDR1 MNHNS and CDR2 SASEGT. This CDR3 has 12 amino acids. The CDR3 bases are TGTGCCAGCAGAGAAGGGAGTGAAAAACTGTTTTTT. It specifies CASREGSEKLFF.

The rearrangement uses TRBV27 and TRBJ2-7; 10 bases match TRBD1. Germline CDR1 is MNHEY and CDR2 is SMNVEV (reference sequence). Unmatched junction bases numbered 5, after V lost 2 bases and J lost 7 bases. The CDR3 sequence is 14 residues long. The CDR3 coding sequence is TGTGCCAGCAGTTTAATGACAGGGGGCAGTGAGCAGTACTTC. Translation: CASSLMTGGSEQYF.

The chain joins TRBV5-6 to TRBJ2-5; 7 bases map to TRBD1. The CDR3 is 13 amino acids. CDR1 is SGHDT, CDR2 YYEEEE, per germline. J lost 5 bases, V lost 4 bases, and 5 bases had no gene match. CDR3 sequence (DNA): TGTGCCAGCAGCCGACAGGGTCCGGAGACCCAGTACTTC. Its protein is CASSRQGPETQYF.

This clone was seen just once. The chain is built from TRBV5-4 and TRBJ2-7; 11 positions agree with TRBD2. Trimming cost V 1 base and J 2 bases; bases outside gene matches: 2. From germline, CDR1 is SGHNT and CDR2 YYREEE (reference sequence). The length of the CDR3 is 15 residues. The CDR3 nucleotides read TGTGCCAGCAGCTTGACTAGCGGGGGTACCTACGAGCAGTACTTC. It yields the protein CASSLTSGGTYEQYF.

J is TRBJ2-5 and V is TRBV13; 10 bases align to TRBD1. The germline V gene has CDR1 PRHDT and CDR2 FYEKMQ (reference sequence). This CDR3 contains 14 residues. V lost 4 bases, J lost 4 bases, and 3 bases stayed unmatched. The CDR3 region is CASSYRTGGETQYF. For the CDR3, the DNA is TGTGCCAGCAGCTACCGGACAGGGGGAGAGACCCAGTACTTC.

The J gene is TRBJ2-6, the V gene TRBV24-1; D is perhaps TRBD2 (6 bases). The CDR3 spans 14 residues. Trimming cost V 4 bases and J 5 bases, with 8 bases left between them. The germline V gene encodes CDR1 KGHDR and CDR2 SFDVKD. Written as DNA, the CDR3 is TGTGCCACCAGTGACCGGGACTGGGCCAACGTCCTGACTTTC. As protein: CATSDRDWANVLTF.

The chain joins TRBV14 to TRBJ2-1, with 10 bases fitting TRBD2. V trimming: 2 bases; J trimming: 5 bases; junction bases outside the gene matches: 12. In germline, CDR1 is SGHDN, CDR2 FVKESK. This CDR3 is built from 18 residues. The chain's CDR3 is CASSQSLAGVIRDNEQFF. For the CDR3, the DNA is TGTGCCAGCAGCCAAAGCCTAGCGGGAGTGATCAGGGACAATGAGCAGTTCTTC.

The chain joins TRBV7-3 to TRBJ2-7, with TRBD2 matching over 8 bases. From germline, CDR1 is SGHTA and CDR2 FQGTGA. Trimming cost V 0 bases and J 3 bases; bases outside gene matches: 13. CDR3 size: 18 residues. Here the CDR3 reads CASSLTPGTRNVIYEQYF. The CDR3 DNA reads TGTGCCAGCAGCTTAACTCCCGGGACTAGAAACGTTATCTACGAGCAGTACTTC.

The V gene is TRBV7-8, the J gene TRBJ1-2; weak D call: TRBD1 (6 bases). From germline, CDR1 is SGHVS and CDR2 FQNEAQ. Trimming removed 3 bases at V and 0 bases at J, with 17 bases between. The CDR3 totals 17 residues. CDR3 sequence reads: CASSFGQTHRANYGYTF. The CDR3 nucleotides read TGTGCCAGCAGCTTCGGACAGACTCATCGAGCTAACTATGGCTACACCTTC.

V usage is TRBV3-1 (or the pseudogene TRBV3-2) and J usage is TRBJ1-2; 10 positions agree with TRBD1. The junction had 2 bases not matched to a gene; V was cut back by 1 base and J by 6 bases. This CDR3 is built from 14 residues. Per germline, CDR1 LGHDT and CDR2 YNNKEL (reference sequence). CDR3 residues: CASSQGTGGDGYTF. The CDR3 bases are TGTGCCAGCAGCCAAGGGACAGGGGGAGATGGCTACACCTTC.

The chain has TRBV19 and TRBJ1-1; tentatively, D is TRBD1 (5 bases). Trimming took off 5 bases at V and 2 bases at J, with 15 bases between the two ends. CDR1 and CDR2 (germline): LNHDA, SQIVND (reference sequence). The CDR3 consists of 15 residues. CDR3 amino acids: CASSVQTGLNTEAFF. The DNA of the CDR3 is TGTGCCAGTAGTGTCCAAACAGGCCTTAACACTGAAGCTTTCTTT.

The CDR3 nucleotides read TGTGCCAGCAGCCGCAGAAATATGAACACTGAAGCTTTCTTT. Translating gives CASSRRNMNTEAFF. The chain is built from TRBV6-5 and TRBJ1-1; no definite D call. The length of the CDR3 is 14 residues. Per germline, CDR1 MNHEY and CDR2 SVGAGI. Trimming shortened V by 6 bases and J by 0 bases, and 11 bases separated the two germline ends.

The gene calls are TRBV5-1 and TRBJ2-1; 10 bases are shared with TRBD2. This CDR3 contains 15 residues. The V and J ends lost 5 bases and 9 bases, in that order; junction bases with no gene match: 11. Germline CDR1 and CDR2: SGHRS and YFSETQ. The CDR3: CASSSDDLAGVEQFF. CDR3 bases: TGCGCCAGCAGTTCCGATGATCTAGCGGGAGTTGAGCAGTTCTTC.

CDR3 residues: CASIRLAGSQETQYF. Here the CDR3 DNA reads TGTGCCAGCATCCGACTAGCGGGATCCCAAGAGACCCAGTACTTC. The chain recombines TRBV21-1 with TRBJ2-5; the table's D call, TRBD2, was not checked against the DNA. TRBV21-1 is labeled a pseudogene. The CDR3 runs 15 residues.

The genes are TRBV29-1 and TRBJ1-4; TRBD1 aligns across 10 bases. Germline values: CDR1 SQVTM, CDR2 ANQGSEA. The CDR3 totals 13 residues. V was clipped by 4 bases and J by 8 bases; unmatched bases: 4. The CDR3 coding sequence is TGCAGCGTTGCGGGACAGGGGTTGGAAAAACTGTTTTTT. It is translated as CSVAGQGLEKLFF.

The chain links TRBV7-9 to TRBJ1-1, with a possible D match to TRBD1 (6 bases). Germline V lookup: CDR1 SEHNR, CDR2 FQNEAQ (reference sequence). Trimming took 1 base from V and 1 from J, leaving 10 bases between them. The CDR3 length is 15 residues. The CDR3 here is CASSLGGRPNTEAFF. The CDR3 DNA reads as TGTGCCAGCAGCTTAGGGGGGCGTCCGAACACTGAAGCTTTCTTT.

J is TRBJ2-2 and V is TRBV5-1; TRBD2 matches at 14 bases. Germline loops: CDR1 SGHRS, CDR2 YFSETQ. The CDR3 totals 18 residues. Trimming removed 5 bases from V and 3 bases from J; junction bases left unmatched: 9. The CDR3 loop reads CASSFKGLAGEDTGELFF. The DNA for the CDR3 is TGCGCCAGCAGTTTCAAGGGACTAGCGGGAGAAGACACCGGGGAGCTGTTTTTT.

The genes are TRBV19 and TRBJ2-7; TRBD2 aligns across 9 bases. CDR3 length: 14 residues. The trim removed 6 bases at V and 1 base at J, leaving 4 bases unmatched. Germline-derived CDR1 and CDR2 are LNHDA and SQIVND (reference sequence). As DNA, the CDR3 is TGTGCCAGTAGCAAGACTAGCGGATCCTACGAGCAGTACTTC. Translation: CASSKTSGSYEQYF. Full variable domain (missing parts from reference TRBV19 and TRBJ2-7): DGGITQSPKYLFRKEGQNVTLSCEQNLNHDAMYWYRQDPGQGLRLIYYSQIVNDFQKGDIAEGYSVSREKKESFPLTVTSAQKNPTAFYLCASSKTSGSYEQYFGPGTRLTVT.

The chain has TRBV5-4 and TRBJ1-6; possible D gene TRBD1, 5 bases. Germline loops: CDR1 SGHNT, CDR2 YYREEE (reference sequence). Trimming stripped 6 bases from V and 6 bases from J, with 16 bases between. This CDR3 region has 15 residues. CDR3 in amino acids: CASTLPGQPNSPLHF. The CDR3 nucleotides read TGTGCCAGCACCCTCCCCGGACAACCTAATTCACCCCTCCACTTT. Full variable domain (outside the CDR3, taken from reference TRBV5-4 and TRBJ1-6): ETGVTQSPTHLIKTRGQQVTLRCSSQSGHNTVSWYQQALGQGPQFIFQYYREEENGRGNFPPRFSGLQFPNYSSELNVNALELDDSALYLCASTLPGQPNSPLHFGNGTRLTVT.

As for this clone: One junction end does not reproduce the germline sequence, and a read error may be involved. The rearrangement joins TRBV7-7 to TRBJ2-1; D is unresolved. Germline lookup yields CDR1 SSHAT and CDR2 FNYEAQ (reference sequence). This CDR3 spans 15 amino acids. CDR3 amino acids: CASSLSESSYNEQFF. The DNA for the CDR3 is TGTGCTAGCAGCTTAAGCGAGAGCTCCTACAATGAGCAGTTCTTC.

The chain combines TRBV5-1 with TRBJ1-1; D uncertain. Trimming cost V 0 bases and J 2 bases, with 8 bases left between them. The CDR3 has 14 amino acids. CDR1 and CDR2 from the germline V gene are SGHRS and YFSETQ. CDR3 in DNA: TGCGCCAGCAGCTTGGATTACGGTAACACTGAAGCTTTCTTT. Translated: CASSLDYGNTEAFF.

The rearrangement links TRBV5-1 to TRBJ1-1; perhaps TRBD1 as D (6 bases). V lost 4 bases and J lost 12, with 16 bases in between. Germline CDR1 reads SGHRS; CDR2 reads YFSETQ. The CDR3 spans 12 residues. The CDR3 nucleotides are TGCGCCAGCAGCCTTTCTCAGGGGCAACCTTTCTTT. Translated: CASSLSQGQPFF.

CDR3 in amino acids: CASSHRAAKNIQYF. CDR3 nucleotides: TGTGCCAGCTCGCACCGAGCGGCCAAAAACATTCAGTACTTC. The chain has TRBV18 and TRBJ2-4, with no clear D. V dropped 6 bases and J dropped 1 base, with 10 bases sitting between them. The CDR3 contains 14 residues. The germline gives CDR1 KGHSH, CDR2 LQKENI.

The chain recombines TRBV6-5 with TRBJ2-7; D possibly corresponds to TRBD2 (5 bases). The CDR3 is made up of 14 amino acids. The ends were cut back, 2 bases at V and 5 bases at J, with 13 bases in the middle. From germline, CDR1 is MNHEY and CDR2 SVGAGI. CDR3 in amino acids: CASSYAGWKDEQYF. DNA for the CDR3: TGTGCCAGCAGTTACGCGGGTTGGAAGGACGAGCAGTACTTC.

V gene TRBV6-6 combines with J gene TRBJ2-7, with 8 bases that match TRBD1. Per germline, CDR1 MNHNY and CDR2 SVGAGI (reference sequence). V was clipped by 5 bases and J by 1 base; unmatched bases: 16. This CDR3 has 18 amino acids. The CDR3 nucleotides are TGTGCCAGCAGTCCAGACCCCAGGACAGGGTTTTTTTCCTACGAGCAGTACTTC. It translates to CASSPDPRTGFFSYEQYF.

J is TRBJ2-7 and V is TRBV6-2 or TRBV6-3, with D maybe TRBD1 (5 bases). V dropped 5 bases and J dropped 7 bases, with 9 bases sitting between them. Germline V gene sequence: CDR1 MNHEY, CDR2 SVGEGT. The CDR3 spans 11 residues. CDR3 in DNA: TGTGCCAGCAGTCGGGCAGGGGAGCAGTACTTC. It yields the protein CASSRAGEQYF.

With respect to this clone: The junction departs from the called germline gene at one end, perhaps through a read error. This rearrangement joins TRBV23-1 to TRBJ2-2; 9 bases fit TRBD1. TRBV23-1 is an ORF; its function is uncertain. The CDR3 is 22 residues long. The CDR3 DNA sequence: TGCGCCAGCAGTCAACGTACCATGAAAGTAAAGGGACAGGGCAACAACACCGGGGAGCTGCTTTTT. It specifies CASSQRTMKVKGQGNNTGELLF.